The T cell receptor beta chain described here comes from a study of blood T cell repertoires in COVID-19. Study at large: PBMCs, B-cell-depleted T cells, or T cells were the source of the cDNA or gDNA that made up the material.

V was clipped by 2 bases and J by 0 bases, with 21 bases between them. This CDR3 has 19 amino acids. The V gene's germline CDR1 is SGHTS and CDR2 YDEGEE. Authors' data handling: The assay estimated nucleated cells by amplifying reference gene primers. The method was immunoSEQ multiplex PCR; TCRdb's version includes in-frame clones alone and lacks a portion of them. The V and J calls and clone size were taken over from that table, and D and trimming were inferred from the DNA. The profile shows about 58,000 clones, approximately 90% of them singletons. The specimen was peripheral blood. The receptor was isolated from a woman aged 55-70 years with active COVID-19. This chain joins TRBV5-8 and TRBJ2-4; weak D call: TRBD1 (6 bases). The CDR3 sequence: CASSFQGVHGTLAKNIQYF. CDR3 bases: TGTGCCAGCAGCTTCCAGGGTGTACACGGGACACTAGCCAAAAACATTCAGTACTTC.